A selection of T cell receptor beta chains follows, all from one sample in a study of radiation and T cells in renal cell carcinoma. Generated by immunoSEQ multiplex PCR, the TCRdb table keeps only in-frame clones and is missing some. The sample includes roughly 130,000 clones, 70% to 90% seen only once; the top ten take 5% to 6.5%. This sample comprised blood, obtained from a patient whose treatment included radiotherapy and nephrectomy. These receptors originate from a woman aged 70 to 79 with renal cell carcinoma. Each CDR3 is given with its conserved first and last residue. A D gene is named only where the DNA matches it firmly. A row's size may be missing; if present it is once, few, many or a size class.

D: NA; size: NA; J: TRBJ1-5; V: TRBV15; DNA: TGTGCCACCAGCAGAGCGGGGGCAAATCAGCCCCAGCATTTT; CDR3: CATSRAGANQPQHF
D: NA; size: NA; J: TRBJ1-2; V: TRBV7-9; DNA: TGTGCCAGCAGCTTAGAGACGGCTACCGTCTATGGCTACACCTTC; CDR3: CASSLETATVYGYTF
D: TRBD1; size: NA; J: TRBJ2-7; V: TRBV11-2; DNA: TGTGCCAGCACGCCGGGACAGGGCAGCTCCTACGAGCAGTACTTC; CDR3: CASTPGQGSSYEQYF
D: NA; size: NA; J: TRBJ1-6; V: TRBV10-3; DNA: TGTGCCATCAGTGAGTTCACTGCTAATTCACCCCTCCACTTT; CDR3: CAISEFTANSPLHF
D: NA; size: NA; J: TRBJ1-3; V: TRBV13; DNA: TGTGCCAGCAGCCGGGACGTGGGCTCTGGAAACACCATATATTTT; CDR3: CASSRDVGSGNTIYF
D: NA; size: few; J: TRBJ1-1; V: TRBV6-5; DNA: TGTGCCACCATCCTAAACCAGGGAGCAACTGAAGCTTTCTTT; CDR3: CATILNQGATEAFF
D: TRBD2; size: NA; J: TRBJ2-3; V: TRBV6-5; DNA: TGTGCCAGCAGTTACAGGCTAGCGGGGGGTCACCAAACGCAGTATTTT; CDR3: CASSYRLAGGHQTQYF
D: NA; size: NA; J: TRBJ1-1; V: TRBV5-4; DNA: TGTGCCAGCAGCTTTGGGAGGGCATCCATGAACACTGAAGCTTTCTTT; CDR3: CASSFGRASMNTEAFF
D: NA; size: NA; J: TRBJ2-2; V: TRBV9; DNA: TGTGCCAGCAGCCCCTTAGGGGGGCTGGAAGCCGGGGAGCTGTTTTTT; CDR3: CASSPLGGLEAGELFF
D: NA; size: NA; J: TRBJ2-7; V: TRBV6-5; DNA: TGTGCCAGCAGCCCCGTGTGGGCGGGCTCCTACGAGCAGTACTTC; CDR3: CASSPVWAGSYEQYF
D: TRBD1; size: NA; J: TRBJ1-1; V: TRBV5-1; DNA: TGCGCCAGCAGGCCCCCGGACAGGTCTCGGGCTTTCTTT; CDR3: CASRPPDRSRAFF
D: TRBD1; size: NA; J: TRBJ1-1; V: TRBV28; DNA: TGTGCCAGCGTTAGACAGGGTCGGGACACTGAAGCTTTCTTT; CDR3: CASVRQGRDTEAFF
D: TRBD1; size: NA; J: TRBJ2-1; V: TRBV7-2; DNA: TGTGCCAGCAGCGGCGACAGGGTTAACAATGAGCAGTTCTTC; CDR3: CASSGDRVNNEQFF
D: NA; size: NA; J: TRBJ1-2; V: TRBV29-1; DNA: TGCAGCGCCGGGTGGGGGCAGTTCGGGAATGGCTACACCTTC; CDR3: CSAGWGQFGNGYTF
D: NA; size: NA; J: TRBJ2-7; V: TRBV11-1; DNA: TGTGCCAGCAGCCCCTGGGAGGGGGCCCACGAGCAGTACTTC; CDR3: CASSPWEGAHEQYF
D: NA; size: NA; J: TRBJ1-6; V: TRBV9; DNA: TGTGCCAGCAGCCCCCAACCGAAGAGCTCCTATAATTCACCCCTCCACTTT; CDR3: CASSPQPKSSYNSPLHF
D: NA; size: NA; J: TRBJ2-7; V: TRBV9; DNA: TGTGCCAGCAGCGTAGTTGTAGGGAGCTACGAGCAGTACTTC; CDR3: CASSVVVGSYEQYF
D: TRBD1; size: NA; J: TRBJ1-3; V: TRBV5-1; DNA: TGCGCCAGCAGCTTGGAGTCTCGGGGCAGGGGGTTCGGAAACACCATATATTTT; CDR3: CASSLESRGRGFGNTIYF
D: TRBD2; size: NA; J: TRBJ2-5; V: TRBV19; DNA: TGTGCCAGTAGTATAGGCGGCACTAGCGGGGGTAGGGGAGAGACCCAGTACTTC; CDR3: CASSIGGTSGGRGETQYF
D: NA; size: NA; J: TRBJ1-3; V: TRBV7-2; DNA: TGTGCCAGCAGCCCCGGGGCCTTCATGGGGGGAAACACCATATATTTT; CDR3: CASSPGAFMGGNTIYF
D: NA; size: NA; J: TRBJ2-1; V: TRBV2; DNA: TGTGCCAGTGAGGAGGCGGGGAATAGCTACAATGAGCAGTTCTTC; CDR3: CASEEAGNSYNEQFF
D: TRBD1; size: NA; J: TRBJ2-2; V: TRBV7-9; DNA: TGTGCCAGCAGCCCTGCAGGGGGAATCACCGGGGAGCTGTTTTTT; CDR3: CASSPAGGITGELFF
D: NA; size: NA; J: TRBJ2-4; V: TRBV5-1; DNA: TGCGCCAGCAGGCCTGCAGGGGTTGCCAAAAACATTCAGTACTTC; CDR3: CASRPAGVAKNIQYF
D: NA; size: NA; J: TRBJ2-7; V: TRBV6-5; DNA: TGTGCCAGCAGTTCCACTGGGGGGACCTACGAGCAGTACTTC; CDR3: CASSSTGGTYEQYF
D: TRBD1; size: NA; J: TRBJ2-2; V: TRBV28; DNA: TGTGCCAGCAGAAACAGGGGGCCGAACACCGGGGAGCTGTTTTTT; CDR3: CASRNRGPNTGELFF
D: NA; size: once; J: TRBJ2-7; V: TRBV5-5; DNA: TGTGCCAGCAGCTCTCCGGGACTTATAAAAAACGAGCAGTACTTC; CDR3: CASSSPGLIKNEQYF
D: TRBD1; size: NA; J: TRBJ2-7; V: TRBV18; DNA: TGTGCCAGCTCATACGGACAGGGAGGTCCATACGAGCAGTACTTC; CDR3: CASSYGQGGPYEQYF
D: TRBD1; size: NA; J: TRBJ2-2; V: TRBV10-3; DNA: TGTGCCATCAGTGACCCCGGGACAGGGTTAGTCGGGGAGCTGTTTTTT; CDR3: CAISDPGTGLVGELFF
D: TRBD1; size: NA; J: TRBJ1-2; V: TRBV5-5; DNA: TGTGCCAGCAGCCCGGATGGGACAGGGGTCTATGGCTACACCTTC; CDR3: CASSPDGTGVYGYTF
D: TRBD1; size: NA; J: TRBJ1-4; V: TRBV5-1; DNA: TGCGCCAGCGCACCCGGGACAGCTAATGAAAAACTGTTTTTT; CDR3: CASAPGTANEKLFF
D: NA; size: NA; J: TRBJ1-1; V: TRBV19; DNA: TGTGCCAGTAATCTAGGAGGGGGGAACACTGAAGCTTTCTTT; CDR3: CASNLGGGNTEAFF
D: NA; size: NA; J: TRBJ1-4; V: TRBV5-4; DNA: TGTGCCAGCAGCTTGGGTAGGACCGCAGCAACTAATGAAAAACTGTTTTTT; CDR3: CASSLGRTAATNEKLFF
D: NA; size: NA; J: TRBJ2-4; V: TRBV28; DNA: NA; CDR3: CASSSSGALAKNIQYF
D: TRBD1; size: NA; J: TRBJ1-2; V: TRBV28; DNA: TGTGCCAGCAGTTTATTGGATACAGGGGGGTCTAACTATGGCTACACCTTC; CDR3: CASSLLDTGGSNYGYTF